This is a list of T cell receptor beta chains from one sample in a study of cytomegalovirus exposure and HLA in healthy donors. Some clones are missing from TCRdb's copy, which holds only in-frame ones; the method was immunoSEQ multiplex PCR. The profile shows approximately 200,000 clones, 79% of them singletons. The specimen was PBMCs. These receptors all come from a girl aged 5-17 years in good health and CMV-seropositive. Both conserved end residues are part of each CDR3. Fields, in order: J gene, V gene, clone size, D gene, CDR3 protein, CDR3 DNA. The D gene is left open where the match is weak. Rows give clone size only sometimes, using once, few, many, or a class for an expanded clone.

TRBJ2-1,TRBV4-1,.,.,CASSPGDIDNEQFF,TGCGCCAGCAGCCCCGGGGACATCGACAATGAGCAGTTCTTC
TRBJ1-6,TRBV2,.,TRBD1,CASRTNRDRNSPLHF,TGTGCCAGCAGGACGAACCGGGACAGAAATTCACCCCTCCACTTT
TRBJ2-5,TRBV5-1,.,.,CASSLVSSQETQYF,TGCGCCAGCAGCTTGGTTTCCAGCCAAGAGACCCAGTACTTC
TRBJ1-6,TRBV19,.,TRBD1,CASSGRDRGYNSPLHF,TGTGCCAGTAGTGGCCGGGACAGGGGTTATAATTCACCCCTCCACTTT
TRBJ2-2,TRBV5-4,.,TRBD2,CASSLGLAGVNTGELFF,TGTGCCAGCAGCTTGGGTCTAGCGGGCGTGAACACCGGGGAGCTGTTTTTT
TRBJ1-2,TRBV7-9,.,TRBD1,CASSHGQGEGYGYTF,TGTGCCAGCAGCCACGGACAGGGAGAAGGCTATGGCTACACCTTC
TRBJ2-3,TRBV14,.,.,CASSQEVAGGDTQYF,TGTGCCAGCAGCCAAGAGGTGGCGGGTGGCGATACGCAGTATTTT
TRBJ2-3,TRBV7-2,.,.,CASSLERGGRFTDTQYF,TGTGCCAGCAGCTTAGAACGCGGGGGCCGTTTCACAGATACGCAGTATTTT
TRBJ1-2,TRBV4-1,.,.,CASSQGGTNYGYTF,TGCGCCAGCAGCCAAGGCGGCACTAACTATGGCTACACCTTC
TRBJ2-1,TRBV7-9,.,.,CASSSTGGSYNEQFF,TGTGCCAGCAGCTCTACGGGGGGCTCTTACAATGAGCAGTTCTTC
TRBJ2-5,TRBV6-6,.,.,CASSYAWRETQYF,TGTGCCAGCAGTTATGCTTGGCGGGAGACCCAGTACTTC
TRBJ2-7,TRBV12-2,.,.,CASRPQTVTPPPHFYEQYF,TGTGCAAGTCGCCCACAGACAGTCACCCCTCCTCCACATTTCTACGAGCAGTACTTC
TRBJ1-1,TRBV6-5,.,.,CASRLTTGSEAFF,TGTGCCAGCAGACTCACGACGGGAAGTGAAGCTTTCTTT
TRBJ2-5,TRBV2,.,.,CASSDIGTQYF,TGTGCCAGCAGTGACATCGGGACCCAGTACTTC
TRBJ2-7,TRBV12-1,.,.,CASSPSTRACSYEQYF,TGTGCCAGCAGCCCTTCGACTAGGGCGTGCTCCTACGAGCAGTACTTC
TRBJ2-7,TRBV18,.,TRBD2,CASSIKTSGGAGEQYF,TGTGCCAGCTCAATCAAGACTAGCGGGGGGGCCGGGGAGCAGTACTTC
TRBJ1-2,TRBV7-2,once,TRBD1,CASSLGGAGGYGYTF,TGTGCCAGCAGCTTAGGGGGGGCAGGGGGCTATGGCTACACCTTC
TRBJ2-5,TRBV10-2,.,TRBD2,CASRSQLAGVETQYF,TGCGCCAGCAGATCCCAACTAGCGGGGGTAGAGACCCAGTACTTC
TRBJ2-7,TRBV29-1,once,.,CSVERGEPLMEQYF,TGCAGCGTTGAACGCGGGGAGCCCTTGATGGAGCAGTACTTC
TRBJ1-6,TRBV19,.,.,CASSVQAAGAGRVNNSPLHF,TGTGCCAGTAGTGTGCAAGCGGCAGGAGCGGGGAGGGTGAATAATTCACCCCTCCACTTT
TRBJ2-7,TRBV10-3,.,TRBD2,CATYSSGGRVRDEQYF,TGTGCCACTTACAGCAGCGGGGGCCGTGTGCGCGACGAGCAGTACTTC
TRBJ2-5,TRBV9,.,TRBD2,CASSVAPEAGSQETQYF,TGTGCCAGCAGCGTAGCTCCCGAAGCGGGGAGTCAGGAGACCCAGTACTTC
TRBJ1-1,TRBV29-1,.,TRBD1,CSVRTGGSREAFF,TGCAGCGTAAGGACAGGGGGCAGCCGTGAAGCTTTCTTT
TRBJ2-7,TRBV6-5,.,.,CASGVGGKAYEQYF,TGTGCCTCTGGGGTGGGGGGAAAGGCCTACGAGCAGTACTTC
TRBJ2-7,TRBV5-1,once,TRBD1,CASSSTGDSYEQYF,TGCGCCAGCAGCTCCACAGGGGATTCCTACGAGCAGTACTTC
TRBJ1-1,TRBV6-5,.,.,CASSYSRRNTEAFF,TGTGCCAGCAGTTACTCCCGGAGGAACACTGAAGCTTTCTTT
TRBJ1-1,TRBV18,.,TRBD1,CASSPQGAGIGGSEAFF,TGTGCCAGCTCACCACAGGGGGCTGGGATTGGGGGATCTGAAGCTTTCTTT
TRBJ1-1,TRBV7-2,.,.,CASSPYTSEAFF,TGTGCCAGCAGCCCTTACACCTCCGAAGCTTTCTTT
TRBJ1-1,TRBV4-3,.,.,CASSQDGVYTEAFF,TGCGCCAGCAGCCAAGACGGAGTATACACTGAAGCTTTCTTT
TRBJ1-5,TRBV19,.,.,CASSTGGQPQHF,TGTGCCAGTAGTACTGGAGGTCAGCCCCAGCATTTT
TRBJ1-1,TRBV2,.,TRBD1,CASSGQGTNTEAFF,TGTGCCAGCAGCGGACAGGGAACGAACACTGAAGCTTTCTTT
TRBJ1-1,TRBV10-3,.,TRBD1,CATLGQGKTEAFF,TGTGCCACCCTGGGACAGGGGAAGACTGAAGCTTTCTTT
TRBJ1-1,TRBV6-1,.,.,CASRDYTGNTEAFF,TGTGCCAGCAGAGATTATACAGGGAACACTGAAGCTTTCTTT
TRBJ2-1,TRBV19,.,TRBD2,CASSTRDYYNEQFF,TGTGCCAGTAGTACAAGGGACTATTACAATGAGCAGTTCTTC
TRBJ1-1,TRBV4-3,.,.,CASSEGRGTEAFF,TGCGCCAGCAGTGAGGGTCGGGGGACTGAAGCTTTCTTT
TRBJ2-5,TRBV25-1,few,.,CASSLRQSQETQYF,TGTGCCAGCAGCCTCCGACAGAGCCAAGAGACCCAGTACTTC
TRBJ1-5,TRBV6-5,.,.,CASSRTRTGQPQHF,TGTGCCAGCAGTAGGACTCGGACTGGTCAGCCCCAGCATTTT
TRBJ1-1,TRBV7-9,.,.,CASSRRGTRAPEAFF,TGTGCCAGCAGCCGCAGGGGAACGAGGGCCCCTGAAGCTTTCTTT
TRBJ2-3,TRBV29-1,.,.,CSVEGGSTDTQYF,TGCAGCGTTGAGGGCGGGAGCACAGATACGCAGTATTTT
TRBJ1-1,TRBV27,.,.,CASRRTGIPEAFF,TGTGCCAGCAGGAGAACAGGGATCCCTGAAGCTTTCTTT
TRBJ1-6,TRBV5-1,.,.,CASSLDRDRNSPLHF,TGCGCCAGCAGCTTGGACAGGGACCGCAATTCACCCCTCCACTTT
TRBJ2-7,TRBV2,.,TRBD1,CASRTLTGGLYEQYF,TGTGCCAGCAGGACTTTGACAGGGGGGCTCTACGAGCAGTACTTC
TRBJ2-7,TRBV15,.,TRBD1,CATSDRTGGYEQYF,TGTGCCACCAGCGACCGGACAGGGGGTTACGAGCAGTACTTC
TRBJ2-7,TRBV6-5,.,.,CASSYYHEQYF,TGTGCCAGCAGTTACTATCATGAGCAGTACTTC
TRBJ2-7,TRBV7-9,.,.,CASSLGALVENEQYF,TGTGCCAGCAGCTTAGGGGCCCTGGTAGAAAACGAGCAGTACTTC
TRBJ2-1,TRBV5-8,.,TRBD1,CASSLKDRGYDEQFF,TGTGCCAGCAGCTTGAAGGACAGGGGTTATGATGAGCAGTTCTTC
TRBJ1-6,TRBV5-1,.,.,CASSLGASPYNSPLHF,TGCGCCAGCAGCTTGGGGGCCAGTCCCTATAATTCACCCCTCCACTTT
TRBJ1-1,TRBV30,.,.,CAWSVVMGQLPAFF,TGTGCCTGGAGTGTGGTGATGGGACAACTTCCAGCTTTCTTT
TRBJ2-7,TRBV30,.,.,CAWRMGGAEVGIYEQYF,TGTGCCTGGAGGATGGGGGGGGCGGAGGTGGGGATCTACGAGCAGTACTTC
TRBJ1-1,TRBV19,once,.,CASSARVPPEAFF,TGTGCCAGTAGTGCCAGGGTACCCCCTGAAGCTTTCTTT
TRBJ2-4,TRBV25-1,.,.,CASSDAGAGNIQYF,TGTGCCAGCAGTGATGCGGGGGCGGGAAACATTCAGTACTTC